This T cell receptor (beta chain) was recovered during a study of CXCR3-negative and CXCR3-positive naive CD8 T cells. Study details: Across all libraries, TRB reads numbered roughly 140 million, with about 1.5 +/- 0.3 million in each library.

Of note for this clonotype: Antigen: not known.

The TRB cDNA libraries were prepared by 5' RACE with UMI labels. TCRdb reanalyzed the 5' RACE reads, giving one entry per CDR3 protein sequence and no DNA. This repertoire includes tens of thousands of distinct CDR3 sequences. General study points: Most assays used freshly isolated PBMCs, as cryopreservation partially reduced CXCR3. When CXCR3-positive naive cells were set against CXCR3-negative naive cells, the former had more hydrophobic TRB CDR3s. Diversity proved comparably high across both naive subsets and much lower in memory CD8+ cells.

Germline lookup yields CDR1 LGHNA and CDR2 YSLEER. This CDR3 comprises 15 residues. The chain employs TRBV4-3 and TRBJ2-7; TCRdb gives TRBD1 as the D gene, but with no DNA this cannot be confirmed. This receptor was taken from a human donor in good health. Some clones in this sample may be carry-over from other donors' samples. Sequenced input: naive CXCR3- CD8+ T cells from blood. The subset here: CD45RO-CCR7+CD27+CD95- naive CD8+ T cells lacking CXCR3 (TNR3-). CDR3 sequence reads: CASSQGRGESYEQYF.